This T cell receptor beta chain was observed in a study of CD8+CD57+ T cells in acquired aplastic anemia. Trimming took 4 bases from V and 6 from J; bases not matched to a gene: 2. The CDR3 loop spans 13 amino acids. Looked up from germline, CDR1 is LNHDA and CDR2 is SQIVND (reference sequence). Patients picked for sequencing had shown CD8+CD57+ cell expansion detected by flow cytometry. This clonotype was seen more than once but under ten times. Profiling that covered TCR beta VDJ and CDR3 relied on genomic DNA as its template. TCRdb processed the reads anew with MiXCR; each CDR3 protein has one entry. The sample consists of around 50,000 distinct CDR3 sequences, 55% to 70% of them appearing once.

The chain links TRBV19 to TRBJ2-2, with 7 bases aligning to TRBD2. The sequenced material came from sorted CD4+, CD8+, or CD8+CD57+ T cells (not recorded which) from PBMCs. The TCR was taken from a human donor with aplastic anemia. The CDR3 spells CASSTSGAGELFF. The DNA of the CDR3 is TGTGCCAGTAGTACGAGCGGGGCCGGGGAGCTGTTTTTT.